This is a list of T cell receptor beta chains from one sample in a study of T cell changes during pregnancy in multiple sclerosis. Sequencing was performed with immunoSEQ multiplex PCR; in TCRdb, only in-frame clones are kept and a portion is missing. The sample lists about 44,000 clones, roughly nine tenths occurring once. The sequences come from CD4+ T cells from peripheral blood mononuclear cells, collected after pregnancy. These receptors were taken from a female donor with multiple sclerosis, enrolled in a pregnancy study. CDR3s include the opening cysteine and the closing phenylalanine or tryptophan. A D gene is named only where the DNA matches it firmly. A clone size is listed for some rows: how often the clone was seen (once, few, many), or a class if it is expanded.

CDR3: CASSQRQAPGEKLFF; DNA: TGTGCCAGCAGCCAACGACAGGCGCCGGGTGAAAAACTGTTTTTT; J: TRBJ1-4; V: TRBV11-1; size: -; length: 15; D: -
CDR3: CASSVASSGYNEQFF; DNA: TGTGCCAGCAGCGTAGCGTCTAGCGGATACAATGAGCAGTTCTTC; J: TRBJ2-1; V: TRBV9; size: once; length: 15; D: TRBD2
CDR3: CSVGLGGEAFF; DNA: TGCAGCGTTGGGCTGGGAGGGGAAGCTTTCTTT; J: TRBJ1-1; V: TRBV29-1; size: -; length: 11; D: -
CDR3: CASSVIPGTSLETQYF; DNA: TGTGCCAGCAGCGTGATACCTGGAACTAGCTTAGAGACCCAGTACTTC; J: TRBJ2-5; V: TRBV9; size: -; length: 16; D: -
CDR3: CAIREDRDHGYTF; DNA: TGTGCCATCAGAGAAGACAGGGACCATGGCTACACCTTC; J: TRBJ1-2; V: TRBV10-3; size: -; length: 13; D: TRBD1
CDR3: CASSLGSQGLYGYTF; DNA: TGTGCCAGCAGCTTAGGGTCTCAGGGACTCTATGGCTACACCTTC; J: TRBJ1-2; V: TRBV7-2; size: few; length: 15; D: -
CDR3: CASSSSGIYNEQFF; DNA: TGTGCCAGCAGTTCCAGCGGGATCTACAATGAGCAGTTCTTC; J: TRBJ2-1; V: TRBV7-2; size: -; length: 14; D: TRBD2
CDR3: CASSTGEPSTDTQYF; DNA: TGTGCCAGCAGTACAGGGGAGCCTAGCACAGATACGCAGTATTTT; J: TRBJ2-3; V: TRBV28; size: -; length: 15; D: TRBD1
CDR3: CASSTGLAGGADTQYF; DNA: TGCGCCAGCAGCACCGGACTAGCGGGAGGTGCAGATACGCAGTATTTT; J: TRBJ2-3; V: TRBV5-1; size: -; length: 16; D: TRBD2
CDR3: CASSTGQGEVVGYTIYF; DNA: TGTGCCAGCAGCACGGGACAGGGTGAAGTTGTCGGGTACACCATATATTTT; J: TRBJ1-3; V: TRBV5-5; size: -; length: 17; D: TRBD1
CDR3: CASSLGGGERRDTQYF; DNA: TGTGCCAGCAGCCTCGGAGGGGGGGAGAGAAGAGATACGCAGTATTTT; J: TRBJ2-3; V: TRBV5-8; size: -; length: 16; D: -
CDR3: CASSWGGPNNEQFF; DNA: TGTGCCAGCAGCTGGGGGGGGCCCAACAATGAGCAGTTCTTC; J: TRBJ2-1; V: TRBV7-9; size: few; length: 14; D: -
CDR3: CASSESPSSGGDTQYF; DNA: TGTGCCAGCAGTGAATCCCCTAGCTCGGGGGGCGATACGCAGTATTTT; J: TRBJ2-3; V: TRBV25-1; size: -; length: 16; D: -
CDR3: CASSLRNGTALLGSRGHNEQFF; DNA: TGCGCCAGCAGCCTAAGAAACGGGACAGCCTTATTAGGATCGCGCGGGCACAATGAGCAGTTCTTC; J: TRBJ2-1; V: TRBV4-3; size: once; length: 22; D: TRBD1
CDR3: CASKRSSEYNEQFF; DNA: TGTGCCAGCAAAAGGTCTAGCGAATACAATGAGCAGTTCTTC; J: TRBJ2-1; V: TRBV5-4; size: -; length: 14; D: -